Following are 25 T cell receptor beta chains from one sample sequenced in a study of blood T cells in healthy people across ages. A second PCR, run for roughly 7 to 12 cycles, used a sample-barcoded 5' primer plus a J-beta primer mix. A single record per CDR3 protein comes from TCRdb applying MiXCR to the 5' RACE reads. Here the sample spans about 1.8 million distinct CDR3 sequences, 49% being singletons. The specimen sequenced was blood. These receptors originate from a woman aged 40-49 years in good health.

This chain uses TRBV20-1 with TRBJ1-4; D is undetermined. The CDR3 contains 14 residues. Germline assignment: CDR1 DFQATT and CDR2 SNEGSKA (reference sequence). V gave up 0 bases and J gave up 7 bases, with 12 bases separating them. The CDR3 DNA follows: TGCAGTGCTAGAGATCCCTTTAGCGGTGAAAAACTGTTTTTT. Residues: CSARDPFSGEKLFF.

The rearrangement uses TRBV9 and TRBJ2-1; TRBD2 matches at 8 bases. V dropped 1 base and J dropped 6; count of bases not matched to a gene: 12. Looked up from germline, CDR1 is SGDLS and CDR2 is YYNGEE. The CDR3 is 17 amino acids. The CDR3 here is CASSVLGRRGAFNEQFF. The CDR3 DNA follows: TGTGCCAGCAGCGTACTCGGAAGGCGGGGGGCTTTCAATGAGCAGTTCTTC.

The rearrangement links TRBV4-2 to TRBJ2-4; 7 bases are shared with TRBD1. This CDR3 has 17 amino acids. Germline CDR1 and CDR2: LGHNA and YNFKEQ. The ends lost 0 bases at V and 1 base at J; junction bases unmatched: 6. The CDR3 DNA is TGTGCCAGCAGCCAAGAGGACAGGCAGGCGGCCAAAAACATTCAGTACTTC. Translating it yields CASSQEDRQAAKNIQYF.

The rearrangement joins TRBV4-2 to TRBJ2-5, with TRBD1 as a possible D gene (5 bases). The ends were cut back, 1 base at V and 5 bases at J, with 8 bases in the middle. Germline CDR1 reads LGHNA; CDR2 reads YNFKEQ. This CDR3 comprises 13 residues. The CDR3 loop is CASSQGTKETQYF. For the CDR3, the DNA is TGTGCCAGCAGCCAAGGGACAAAGGAGACCCAGTACTTC.

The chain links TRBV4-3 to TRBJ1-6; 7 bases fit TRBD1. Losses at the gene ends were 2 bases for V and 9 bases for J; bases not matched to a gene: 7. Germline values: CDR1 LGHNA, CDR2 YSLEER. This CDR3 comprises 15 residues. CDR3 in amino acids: CASSQSGQSLSPLHF. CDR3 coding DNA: TGCGCCAGCAGCCAATCGGGACAGAGCCTTTCACCCCTCCACTTT.

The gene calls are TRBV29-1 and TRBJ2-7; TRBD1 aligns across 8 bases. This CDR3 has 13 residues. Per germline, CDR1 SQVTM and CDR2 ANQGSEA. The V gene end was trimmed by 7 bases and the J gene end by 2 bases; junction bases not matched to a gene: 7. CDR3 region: CSAWTGQAYEQYF. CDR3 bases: TGCAGCGCCTGGACAGGGCAAGCCTACGAGCAGTACTTC.

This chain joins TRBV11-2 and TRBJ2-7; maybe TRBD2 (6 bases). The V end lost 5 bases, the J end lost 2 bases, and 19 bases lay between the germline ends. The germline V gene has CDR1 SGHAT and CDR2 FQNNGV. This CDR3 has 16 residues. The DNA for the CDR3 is TGTGCCAGCAGCCAACTGGGGGGTCGGGTTCCCTACGAGCAGTACTTC. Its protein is CASSQLGGRVPYEQYF.

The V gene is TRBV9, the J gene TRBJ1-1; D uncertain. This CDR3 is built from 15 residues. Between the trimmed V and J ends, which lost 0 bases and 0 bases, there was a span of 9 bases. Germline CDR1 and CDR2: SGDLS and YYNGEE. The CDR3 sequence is CASSVVNNMNTEAFF. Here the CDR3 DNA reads TGTGCCAGCAGCGTAGTGAACAACATGAACACTGAAGCTTTCTTT.

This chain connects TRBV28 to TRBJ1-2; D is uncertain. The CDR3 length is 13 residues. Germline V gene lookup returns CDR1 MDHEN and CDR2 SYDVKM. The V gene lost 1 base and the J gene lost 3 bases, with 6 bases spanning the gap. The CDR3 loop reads CASSLLVDYGYTF. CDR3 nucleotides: TGTGCCAGCAGTTTATTGGTGGACTATGGCTACACCTTC.

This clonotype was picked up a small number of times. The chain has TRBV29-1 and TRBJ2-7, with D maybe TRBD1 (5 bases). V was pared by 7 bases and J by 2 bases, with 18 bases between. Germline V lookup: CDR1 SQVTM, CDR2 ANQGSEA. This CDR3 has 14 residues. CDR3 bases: TGCAGCGCCAAAGACAGCCCGATACCCTACGAGCAGTACTTC. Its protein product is CSAKDSPIPYEQYF.

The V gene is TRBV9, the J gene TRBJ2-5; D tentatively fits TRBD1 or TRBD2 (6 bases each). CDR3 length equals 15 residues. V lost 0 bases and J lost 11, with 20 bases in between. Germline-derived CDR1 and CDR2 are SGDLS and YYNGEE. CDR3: CASSVGGASLNEQYF. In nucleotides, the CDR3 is TGTGCCAGCAGCGTAGGGGGGGCTAGCCTCAATGAGCAGTACTTC.

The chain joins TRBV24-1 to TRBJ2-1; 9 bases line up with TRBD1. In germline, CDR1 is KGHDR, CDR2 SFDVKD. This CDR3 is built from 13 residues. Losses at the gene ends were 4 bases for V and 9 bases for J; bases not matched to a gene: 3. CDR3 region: CATSEQGAGEQFF. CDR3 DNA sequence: TGTGCCACCAGTGAACAGGGGGCGGGTGAGCAGTTCTTC.

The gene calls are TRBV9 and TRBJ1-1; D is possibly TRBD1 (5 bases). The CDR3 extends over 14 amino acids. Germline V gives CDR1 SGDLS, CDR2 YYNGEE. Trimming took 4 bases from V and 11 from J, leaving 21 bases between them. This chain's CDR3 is CASSRPGQGRSAFF. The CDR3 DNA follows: TGTGCCAGCAGCCGACCCGGGCAGGGTCGAAGCGCTTTCTTT.

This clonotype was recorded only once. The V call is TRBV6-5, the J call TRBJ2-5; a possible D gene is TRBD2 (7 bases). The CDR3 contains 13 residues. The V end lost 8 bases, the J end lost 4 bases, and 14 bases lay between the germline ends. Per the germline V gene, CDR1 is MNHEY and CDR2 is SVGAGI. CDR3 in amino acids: CASGGGRGETQYF. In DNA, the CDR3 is TGTGCCAGCGGCGGGGGCAGGGGAGAGACCCAGTACTTC.

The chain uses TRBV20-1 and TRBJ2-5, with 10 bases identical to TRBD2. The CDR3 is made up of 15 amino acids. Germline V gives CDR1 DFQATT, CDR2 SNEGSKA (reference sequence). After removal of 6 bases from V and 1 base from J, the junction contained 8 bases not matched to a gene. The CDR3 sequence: CSAASLAGVQETQYF. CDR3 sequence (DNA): TGCAGTGCCGCAAGCCTAGCGGGGGTCCAAGAGACCCAGTACTTC.

CDR3 sequence reads: CASSLGTGDFYGYTF. The CDR3 nucleotides are TGTGCCAGCAGCTTAGGGACAGGGGATTTCTATGGCTACACCTTC. The chain carries TRBV7-9 and TRBJ1-2, with 9 bases that match TRBD1. Germline-derived CDR1 and CDR2 are SEHNR and FQNEAQ (reference sequence). After removal of 1 base from V and 4 bases from J, the junction contained 4 bases not matched to a gene. The CDR3 length is 15 residues.

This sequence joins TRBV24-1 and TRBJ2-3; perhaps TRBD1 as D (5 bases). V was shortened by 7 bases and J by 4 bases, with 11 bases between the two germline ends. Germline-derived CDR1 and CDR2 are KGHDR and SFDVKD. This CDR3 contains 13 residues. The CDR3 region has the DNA TGTGCCACCAGGCCAGGGTCGGCAGATACGCAGTATTTT. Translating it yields CATRPGSADTQYF.

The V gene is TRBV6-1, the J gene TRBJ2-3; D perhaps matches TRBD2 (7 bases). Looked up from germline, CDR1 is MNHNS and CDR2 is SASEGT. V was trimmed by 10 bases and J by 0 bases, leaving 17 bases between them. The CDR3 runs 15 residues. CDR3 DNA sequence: TGTGCCAACGGTGGGGGGGCAGACAGCACAGATACGCAGTATTTT. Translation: CANGGGADSTDTQYF.

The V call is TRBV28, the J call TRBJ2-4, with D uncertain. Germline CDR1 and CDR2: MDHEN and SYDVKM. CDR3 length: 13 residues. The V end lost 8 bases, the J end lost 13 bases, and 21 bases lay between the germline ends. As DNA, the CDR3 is TGTGCCAGCCATCAGCGTGATTACTACGACCAGTACTTC. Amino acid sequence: CASHQRDYYDQYF.

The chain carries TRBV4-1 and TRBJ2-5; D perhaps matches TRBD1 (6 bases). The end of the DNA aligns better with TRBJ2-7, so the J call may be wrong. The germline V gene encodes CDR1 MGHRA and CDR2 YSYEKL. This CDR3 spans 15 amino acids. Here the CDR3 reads CASSQGHVTGREQYF. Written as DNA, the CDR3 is TGCGCCAGCAGCCAAGGCCACGTAACAGGGCGCGAGCAGTACTTC.

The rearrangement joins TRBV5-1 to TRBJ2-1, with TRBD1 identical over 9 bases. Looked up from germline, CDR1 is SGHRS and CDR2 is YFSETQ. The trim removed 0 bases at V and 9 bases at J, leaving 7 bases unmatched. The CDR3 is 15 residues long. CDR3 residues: CASSLAGTGLSEQFF. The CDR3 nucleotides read TGCGCCAGCAGCTTGGCCGGGACAGGGTTGAGTGAGCAGTTCTTC. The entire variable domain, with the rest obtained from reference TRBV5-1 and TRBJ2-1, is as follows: KAGVTQTPRYLIKTRGQQVTLSCSPISGHRSVSWYQQTPGQGLQFLFEYFSETQRNKGNFPGRFSGRQFSNSRSEMNVSTLELGDSALYLCASSLAGTGLSEQFFGPGTRLTVL.

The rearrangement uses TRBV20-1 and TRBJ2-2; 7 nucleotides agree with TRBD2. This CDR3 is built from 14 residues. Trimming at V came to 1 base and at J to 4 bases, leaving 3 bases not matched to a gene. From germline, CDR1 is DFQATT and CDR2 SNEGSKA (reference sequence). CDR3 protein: CSARGSGGTGELFF. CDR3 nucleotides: TGCAGTGCTAGAGGGTCGGGGGGCACCGGGGAGCTGTTTTTT.

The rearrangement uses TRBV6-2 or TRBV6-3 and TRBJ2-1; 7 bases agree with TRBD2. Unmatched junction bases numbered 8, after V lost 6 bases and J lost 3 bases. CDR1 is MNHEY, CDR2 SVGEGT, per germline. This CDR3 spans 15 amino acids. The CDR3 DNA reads TGTGCCAGCAGCACGATGGCGGGGGACTACAATGAGCAGTTCTTC. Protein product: CASSTMAGDYNEQFF.

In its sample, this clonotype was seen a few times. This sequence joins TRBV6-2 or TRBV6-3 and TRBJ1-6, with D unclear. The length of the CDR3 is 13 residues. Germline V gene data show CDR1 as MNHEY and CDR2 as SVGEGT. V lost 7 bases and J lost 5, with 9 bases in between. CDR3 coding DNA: TGTGCCAGCATTCGGTCGCATAATTCACCCCTCCACTTT. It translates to CASIRSHNSPLHF.

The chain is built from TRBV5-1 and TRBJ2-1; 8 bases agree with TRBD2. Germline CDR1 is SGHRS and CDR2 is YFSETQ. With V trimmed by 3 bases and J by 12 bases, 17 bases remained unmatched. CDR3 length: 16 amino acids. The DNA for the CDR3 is TGCGCCAGCAGCTCGGGGGGGACTGGAAGCAATGGTGTGCAGTTCTTC. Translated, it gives CASSSGGTGSNGVQFF.